Listed here are 31 T cell receptor beta chains from one sample, sequenced in a study of OX40 agonist ivuxolimab in advanced cancers. Using immunoSEQ multiplex PCR, the repertoire was profiled, and TCRdb retains in-frame clones only, with some absent. The sample includes about 66,000 clones, just over 85% of them seen just once. Sequenced here: CD4+ or CD8+ T cells sorted from blood, sampled in a trial of the OX40 agonist ivuxolimab. Every receptor here comes from an adult with an advanced solid tumor such as melanoma, head and neck, liver or kidney cancer.

The rearrangement links TRBV11-2 to TRBJ2-1; D remains unclear. CDR3 length: 14 amino acids. Trimming pared 5 bases from V and 12 bases from J, leaving 20 bases between. Germline V gives CDR1 SGHAT, CDR2 FQNNGV. The CDR3 loop reads CASSPPLSRFRQFF. In nucleotides, the CDR3 is TGTGCCAGCAGCCCTCCCCTTTCTAGATTCCGGCAGTTCTTC.

The V and J genes are TRBV12-5 and TRBJ1-2, with TRBD1 matching 9 bases. The germline gives CDR1 LGHNT, CDR2 FRNRAP. The J segment lost 5 bases and the V segment lost 6 bases, leaving 7 bases of the junction unmatched. This CDR3 has 14 amino acids. CDR3 coding DNA: TGTGCTAGTGGACAGTCCGGGACAGGGTATGGCTACACCTTC. Its translation is CASGQSGTGYGYTF.

The genes are TRBV7-2 and TRBJ1-1, with 7 bases identical to TRBD1. Germline V CDR1 and CDR2: SGHTA, FQGNSA. Losses at the gene ends were 5 bases for V and 0 bases for J; bases not matched to a gene: 6. This CDR3 spans 15 amino acids. DNA for the CDR3: TGTGCCAGCAGCGACTGGGACAGAGTGAACACTGAAGCTTTCTTT. Its translation is CASSDWDRVNTEAFF.

The chain combines TRBV9 with TRBJ1-2; TRBD1 matches 7 bases. The ends lost 4 bases at V and 10 bases at J; junction bases unmatched: 16. The CDR3 covers 15 residues. Germline values: CDR1 SGDLS, CDR2 YYNGEE. The CDR3 DNA is TGTGCCAGCAGCTCGAGACAGGGTACCACTATGCCCTACACCTTC. It specifies CASSSRQGTTMPYTF.

In DNA, the CDR3 is TGTGCCAGCAGGCCATCGGGCGGCGGACCTTACAATGAGCAGTTCTTC. Translation: CASRPSGGGPYNEQFF. This chain connects TRBV7-9 to TRBJ2-1; D not resolved. Between the trimmed V and J ends, which lost 6 bases and 4 bases, there was a span of 19 bases. CDR1 SEHNR and CDR2 FQNEAQ come from the germline V gene (reference sequence). The CDR3 spans 16 residues. The full variable domain, with the rest looked up from reference TRBV7-9 and TRBJ2-1, is DTGVSQNPRHKITKRGQNVTFRCDPISEHNRLYWYRQTLGQGPEFLTYFQNEAQLEKSRLLSDRFSAERPKGSFSTLEIQRTEQGDSAMYLCASRPSGGGPYNEQFFGPGTRLTVL.

The gene calls are TRBV11-1 and TRBJ1-1; 7 positions match TRBD1. CDR3 length: 14 residues. CDR1 is SGHAT, CDR2 FQDESV, per germline (reference sequence). The trim removed 2 bases at V and 9 bases at J, leaving 9 bases unmatched. Here the CDR3 DNA reads TGTGCCAGCAGCTTACCTGGACAGGCGGCTAAAGCTTTCTTT. The encoded protein is CASSLPGQAAKAFF.

CDR3 bases: TGTGCCAGCAGTTTATATTCAGATACGCAGTATTTT. It yields the protein CASSLYSDTQYF. The rearrangement links TRBV28 to TRBJ2-3, with D uncertain. The germline CDR1 and CDR2 sequences are MDHEN and SYDVKM. V shed 1 base and J shed 4 bases, with 3 bases lying between them. CDR3 size: 12 residues.

The chain is built from TRBV2 and TRBJ1-6; TRBD1 matches 7 bases. This CDR3 has 14 residues. Germline trimming cut 6 bases from V and 4 bases from J; bases unmatched to any gene: 3. Germline V gene sequence: CDR1 SNHLY, CDR2 FYNNEI. Written as DNA, the CDR3 is TGTGCCAGCAGCCGGGACAGTTATAATTCACCCCTCCACTTT. Its translation is CASSRDSYNSPLHF.

This clone has a single count. This chain connects TRBV7-6 to TRBJ1-4; D is ambiguous. The CDR3 sequence is 15 residues long. V lost 4 bases and J 3 bases, leaving 12 bases between the germline ends. Looked up from germline, CDR1 is SGHVS and CDR2 is FNYEAQ. The CDR3 spells CASSSFPTPNEKLFF. CDR3 bases: TGTGCCAGCAGCTCCTTCCCCACGCCTAATGAAAAACTGTTTTTT.

The chain couples TRBV5-5 to TRBJ1-5, with D uncertain. CDR3 size: 15 residues. V was cut by 1 base and J by 8 bases, with 16 bases left in between. The V gene's germline CDR1 is SGHKS and CDR2 YYEKEE (reference sequence). Here the CDR3 reads CASSLLGEKVEPQHF. The CDR3 coding sequence is TGTGCCAGCAGCTTGCTGGGTGAGAAGGTAGAGCCCCAGCATTTT. Drawing the rest from reference TRBV5-5 and TRBJ1-5, the complete variable domain is DAGVTQSPTHLIKTRGQQVTLRCSPISGHKSVSWYQQVLGQGPQFIFQYYEKEERGRGNFPDRFSARQFPNYSSELNVNALLLGDSALYLCASSLLGEKVEPQHFGDGTRLSIL.

The V and J genes are TRBV5-1 and TRBJ1-1; 9 nucleotides match TRBD1. CDR1 SGHRS and CDR2 YFSETQ come from the germline V gene. This CDR3 has 15 amino acids. The V segment lost 5 bases and the J segment 0 bases; nucleotides outside the gene matches: 5. The CDR3 DNA follows: TGCGCCAGCAGGGAAAGGACAGGGGTGAACACTGAAGCTTTCTTT. Translation gives CASRERTGVNTEAFF.

The genes are TRBV5-4 and TRBJ2-1; D is uncertain. This CDR3 has 13 residues. Trimming pared 0 bases from V and 3 bases from J, leaving 4 bases between. The germline V gene encodes CDR1 SGHNT and CDR2 YYREEE (reference sequence). The CDR3 nucleotides read TGTGCCAGCAGCTTGGTTAGCTACAATGAGCAGTTCTTC. It encodes CASSLVSYNEQFF.

This chain connects TRBV27 to TRBJ1-5; TRBD1 matches at 7 bases. The junction had 18 bases not matched to a gene; V was cut back by 9 bases and J by 1 base. The CDR3 sequence is 18 residues long. CDR1 MNHEY and CDR2 SMNVEV come from the germline V gene (reference sequence). CDR3 amino acids: CARGGPREDRLSNQPQHF. The CDR3 bases are TGTGCCAGGGGGGGCCCGCGCGAGGACAGGCTCAGCAATCAGCCCCAGCATTTT.

This chain connects TRBV7-8 to TRBJ2-3; 14 bases are a match to TRBD2. CDR3 length: 13 amino acids. Trimming removed 10 bases from V and 10 bases from J; junction bases left unmatched: 7. The V gene's germline CDR1 is SGHVS and CDR2 FQNEAQ. This CDR3 is CANGLAGGQAQYF. For the CDR3, the DNA is TGTGCCAACGGACTAGCGGGGGGCCAGGCGCAGTATTTT.

V is TRBV9 and J is TRBJ2-1; D perhaps matches TRBD2 (5 bases). This CDR3 contains 14 residues. V was cut by 2 bases and J by 9 bases, with 15 bases left in between. Germline-derived CDR1 and CDR2 are SGDLS and YYNGEE. The CDR3, as DNA: TGTGCCAGCAGCGTGACTGAAGCTAGCCCTGAGCAGTTCTTC. Translating gives CASSVTEASPEQFF.

This sequence joins TRBV7-2 and TRBJ2-6; D unclear. This CDR3 spans 15 amino acids. V was pared by 3 bases and J by 4 bases, with 10 bases between. Germline CDR1 is SGHTA and CDR2 is FQGNSA. The CDR3 DNA is TGTGCCAGCAGCTTCGACGGTTCCGGGGCCAACGTCCTGACTTTC. Translating gives CASSFDGSGANVLTF.

The gene calls are TRBV28 and TRBJ2-1; TRBD2 aligns across 8 bases. CDR1 and CDR2 from the germline V gene are MDHEN and SYDVKM. V gave up 4 bases and J gave up 4 bases; unmatched junction bases: 6. The CDR3 loop spans 15 amino acids. The CDR3 DNA sequence: TGTGCCAGCAGTTATCCGGGGGGGCAATACAATGAGCAGTTCTTC. It encodes CASSYPGGQYNEQFF.

The chain has TRBV7-9 and TRBJ1-6; D possibly corresponds to TRBD1 (6 bases). Germline-derived CDR1 and CDR2 are SEHNR and FQNEAQ (reference sequence). The CDR3 totals 12 residues. The germline V and J ends were trimmed by 8 bases and 8 bases, with 10 bases remaining between them. The CDR3 region is CASGRGDSPLHF. CDR3 DNA sequence: TGTGCCAGCGGCAGGGGTGATTCACCCCTCCACTTT.

This clone was found once. The chain links TRBV5-1 to TRBJ2-5; no firm D call. The CDR3 totals 13 residues. V shed 4 bases and J shed 1 base, with 8 bases lying between them. CDR1 and CDR2 from the germline V gene are SGHRS and YFSETQ. In DNA form, the CDR3 reads TGCGCCAGCAGCGTCCGATTCCAAGAGACCCAGTACTTC. This translates into CASSVRFQETQYF.

This chain links TRBV7-2 with TRBJ2-7; D is uncertain. Germline-derived CDR1 and CDR2 are SGHTA and FQGNSA. The V and J ends lost 2 bases and 3 bases respectively, with 2 bases between them. The CDR3 contains 11 residues. The CDR3 protein is CASSLLYEQYF. The CDR3, as DNA: TGTGCCAGCAGCTTACTCTACGAGCAGTACTTC.

For the CDR3, the DNA is TGTGCCTGGAGATGGGCCGGGGAGCTGTTTTTT. It codes for CAWRWAGELFF. The chain has TRBV30 and TRBJ2-2; D remains unclear. CDR3 length: 11 amino acids. The germline V and J ends were trimmed by 3 bases and 6 bases, with 5 bases remaining between them. Germline assignment: CDR1 GTSNPN and CDR2 SVGIG (reference sequence). Together with reference TRBV30 and TRBJ2-2, the CDR3 gives the full variable domain: SQTIHQWPATLVQPVGSPLSLECTVEGTSNPNLYWYRQAAGRGLQLLFYSVGIGQISSEVPQNLSASRPQDRQFILSSKKLLLSDSGFYLCAWRWAGELFFGEGSRLTVL.

This sequence joins TRBV9 and TRBJ2-2, with TRBD2 matching 8 bases. The germline CDR1 and CDR2 sequences are SGDLS and YYNGEE. The V gene end was trimmed by 2 bases and the J gene end by 1 base; junction bases not matched to a gene: 10. CDR3 length: 18 residues. CDR3 in amino acids: CASSVRLASSLNTGELFF. The DNA for the CDR3 is TGTGCCAGCAGCGTGAGACTAGCGTCTTCCCTGAACACCGGGGAGCTGTTTTTT. The full variable domain, its missing parts supplied by reference TRBV9 and TRBJ2-2, is DSGVTQTPKHLITATGQRVTLRCSPRSGDLSVYWYQQSLDQGLQFLIQYYNGEERAKGNILERFSAQQFPDLHSELNLSSLELGDSALYFCASSVRLASSLNTGELFFGEGSRLTVL.

The V call is TRBV5-1, the J call TRBJ1-3; the D gene is possibly TRBD1 (5 bases). This CDR3 comprises 15 residues. The germline gives CDR1 SGHRS, CDR2 YFSETQ. Trimming stripped 2 bases from V and 4 bases from J, with 13 bases between. The CDR3 sequence: CASSLGQSVGNTIYF. The CDR3 region has the DNA TGCGCCAGCAGCTTAGGACAAAGCGTCGGAAACACCATATATTTT.

This chain joins TRBV11-2 and TRBJ1-1; the D is unclear. V dropped 2 bases and J dropped 1 base, with 5 bases sitting between them. The CDR3 consists of 13 residues. Germline assignment: CDR1 SGHAT and CDR2 FQNNGV. The CDR3, as DNA: TGTGCCAGCAGCTTACAGACGAACACTGAAGCTTTCTTT. Translation: CASSLQTNTEAFF. Full variable domain (remainder filled in from reference TRBV11-2 and TRBJ1-1): EAGVAQSPRYKIIEKRQSVAFWCNPISGHATLYWYQQILGQGPKLLIQFQNNGVVDDSQLPKDRFSAERLKGVDSTLKIQPAKLEDSAVYLCASSLQTNTEAFFGQGTRLTVV.

The chain recombines TRBV30 with TRBJ1-1, with D perhaps matching TRBD1 (5 bases). This CDR3 has 15 amino acids. Germline loops: CDR1 GTSNPN, CDR2 SVGIG (reference sequence). The V and J ends lost 0 bases and 4 bases respectively, with 15 bases between them. The CDR3 sequence is CAWSVPAGRVTEAFF. CDR3 nucleotide sequence: TGTGCCTGGAGTGTACCGGCAGGGAGGGTCACTGAAGCTTTCTTT.

The chain joins TRBV5-1 to TRBJ2-3; D gene ambiguous. Germline values: CDR1 SGHRS, CDR2 YFSETQ. V gave up 4 bases and J gave up 7 bases, with 19 bases separating them. This CDR3 has 15 residues. The CDR3 DNA sequence: TGCGCCAGCAGCCCCACGGCTCAGAAAACGTATACGCAGTATTTT. Translation gives CASSPTAQKTYTQYF.

The chain is built from TRBV19 and TRBJ2-2, with 7 bases lining up with TRBD1. CDR1 and CDR2 (germline): LNHDA, SQIVND (reference sequence). This CDR3 is 16 amino acids long. Trimming cost V 4 bases and J 5 bases; bases outside gene matches: 10. The CDR3 loop is CASSTRRQGGTGELFF. CDR3 in DNA: TGTGCCAGTAGTACCCGACGACAGGGTGGGACCGGGGAGCTGTTTTTT.

The chain carries TRBV5-1 and TRBJ2-5, with a possible D match to TRBD1 (5 bases). The CDR3 runs 15 residues. Trimming pared 4 bases from V and 1 base from J, leaving 14 bases between. Germline CDR1 SGHRS, CDR2 YFSETQ. The CDR3 reads CASSGVDTTQETQYF. The CDR3 nucleotides read TGCGCCAGCAGCGGAGTGGACACCACCCAAGAGACCCAGTACTTC.

The chain has TRBV7-2 and TRBJ1-2; 8 bases fit TRBD1. CDR1 is SGHTA and CDR2 is FQGNSA in the germline V gene. Trimming took 1 base from V and 7 from J; bases not matched to a gene: 2. The CDR3 loop spans 13 amino acids. Written as DNA, the CDR3 is TGTGCCAGCAGCTTAGACAGGGGGGGTGGCTACACCTTC. Amino acid sequence: CASSLDRGGGYTF.

This clone has only one observation. The chain has TRBV7-6 and TRBJ2-5; D unresolved. The CDR3 runs to 14 residues. Germline V gene data show CDR1 as SGHVS and CDR2 as FNYEAQ. Trimming removed 4 bases from V and 4 bases from J, with 13 bases in between. The CDR3 region has the DNA TGTGCCAGCAGCTCCACCTCGCTAAGAGAGACCCAGTACTTC. Its protein product is CASSSTSLRETQYF.

The chain couples TRBV6-1 to TRBJ1-2, with D possibly being TRBD1 (5 bases). V was shortened by 6 bases and J by 1 base, with 9 bases between the two germline ends. The CDR3 is 13 residues long. CDR1 MNHNS and CDR2 SASEGT come from the germline V gene. DNA for the CDR3: TGTGCCAGCAGCCGCGACAGTAACTATGGCTACACCTTC. Translating gives CASSRDSNYGYTF.